This T cell receptor (beta chain) was sequenced during a study of shared clonotypes between healthy human individuals (TCRdb year 2020). About the investigation overall: A couple of women and a few men aged 18 to 49 years were included in the cohort. Leukapheresis yielded between about 0.94 and 10 billion PBMCs per donor. Blood TCR repertoires of about 5 healthy adults were deeply sequenced to estimate repertoire size and the extent of clonotype sharing between individuals. Per donor, three plates each were used for CD4 naive and CD4 memory, two for CD8 naive, and one for CD8 memory. To increase sequencing depth and limit assay-specific biases, TCR repertoire library preparation and sequencing were carried out by different laboratories using diverse techniques.

CD8 naive samples consisted of CD45RO-negative cells that were positively selected for CCR7, yielding a CD45RA+CCR7+ population without TemRA cells. The donors were healthy, HIV-negative adults who had no recently reported acute infections or vaccinations. Only Caucasian adults living in Nashville, Tennessee, USA were represented among the donors. Blood was collected by leukapheresis, and PBMCs were isolated by Ficoll-Histopaque density gradient centrifugation and then cryopreserved in liquid nitrogen vapor phase. Analytical flow cytometry was used to check the purity and quantity of every magnetically sorted T cell population. From each sorted fraction, genomic DNA was isolated and quantified by UV absorbance on a Nanodrop 2000c. Beyond this particular receptor, the publication reports: Rarefaction of sorted-subset datasets indicated incomplete sequencing despite the large sequencing depth. Across a few donors, 5% to 6% of naive CD4, 3% to 3.5% of naive CD8, around 2.5% of memory CD4, and approximately 0.42% of memory CD8 clonotypes were shared. Larger estimated clonotype richness was generally found for naive subsets than for memory subsets. Because the study included only a small number of donors, the genetic and exposure-history diversity represented was limited. Sampling was restricted to blood, and TCR repertoires in tissue are likely to differ from TCR repertoires in blood. Clonotypes shared by all four sorted-subset donors showed higher generation probabilities than non-shared clonotypes. Based on pairwise subsampling, the degree of clonotype sharing among donors was expected to be affected by sequencing depth.

Using the deep immunoSEQ assay, multiplex PCR amplified TCR CDR3 regions from genomic DNA. Extracted genomic DNA from each cell subset was distributed evenly across all wells of several immunoSEQ 96-well plates, and each plate was treated as a replicate. For sorted subsets, around 200 ng genomic DNA, equal to 30,000 to 35,000 T cell genomes, was loaded into each replicate PCR. Purified libraries were quantified with a Qubit 3.0 fluorometer, sized on a Bioanalyzer 2100, and re-quantified with the KAPA Library Quantification kit. Each immunoSEQ 96-well plate was sequenced on its own single-read 150-cycle Illumina NextSeq 550 flow cell. For the original study's pipeline: Because the immunoSEQ output included only junctional sequences and no quality scores, the filtering could not be the same as the filtering used for full-length reads. Sequences were annotated with PyIR, a Python wrapper for IgBLAST v1.9, and V/J genes and CDR3 were assigned using IMGT germline references. Any read was removed if the V/J assignment was weak (E-value above 1e-6), the CDR3 was missing, or the read contained stop codons, out-of-frame junctions, or ambiguous translated residues. A V3J clonotype was defined by an identical inferred V gene, J gene, and CDR3 amino acid sequence. Percentage overlap between repertoires was calculated by dividing the number of shared unique clonotypes by the size of the smaller repertoire. Richness of each repertoire was evaluated using RTK rarefaction, the Chao1 estimator, and Recon v2.1 estimates of unobserved clonotypes. Generation probabilities were computed with OLGA for all TCRbeta clonotypes obtained by the gDNA method from four donors. The source is immuneACCESS, and TCRdb retained only in-frame sequences with V and J called. Part of the clones is not carried over; for the studies checked, unresolved V genes explain less than half of this, and the remainder is unexplained. V, J and clone size are taken as reported in that table, and D and trimming were inferred from the DNA itself. For this sample there are a few million clones; around 95% appear just once. The top ten clonotypes cover more than 1.5% of the sample.

From the cysteine up to the phenylalanine, the CDR3 has a length of 16 residues. The entry retains the CDR3 DNA only, 48 bases that are in frame from base 1. CDR1 and CDR2 were assigned from the germline V gene (reference sequence) as LNHDA and SQIVND. V and J are trimmed by 6 bases and 1 base, and the gene matches miss 7 bases of the junction. Concerning this clone: Its antigen is unknown. Per-base qualities were not stored, and no clone one base away is much larger.

The receptor chain draws on TRBV19 and TRBJ2-4, and 9 bases in between align with TRBD1. The sequence derives from a man aged 18 to 29 in good health. Some clones in this sample may be carry-over from other donors' samples. The sample was naive CD8+ T cells from PBMCs. The sample's cell subset or site label, in plain terms: CD45RA+CCR7+. The DNA sequence reads TGTGCCAGTAGATGGACAGGGGATAGCGCCAAAAACATTCAGTACTTC. Translated, it gives CASRWTGDSAKNIQYF.